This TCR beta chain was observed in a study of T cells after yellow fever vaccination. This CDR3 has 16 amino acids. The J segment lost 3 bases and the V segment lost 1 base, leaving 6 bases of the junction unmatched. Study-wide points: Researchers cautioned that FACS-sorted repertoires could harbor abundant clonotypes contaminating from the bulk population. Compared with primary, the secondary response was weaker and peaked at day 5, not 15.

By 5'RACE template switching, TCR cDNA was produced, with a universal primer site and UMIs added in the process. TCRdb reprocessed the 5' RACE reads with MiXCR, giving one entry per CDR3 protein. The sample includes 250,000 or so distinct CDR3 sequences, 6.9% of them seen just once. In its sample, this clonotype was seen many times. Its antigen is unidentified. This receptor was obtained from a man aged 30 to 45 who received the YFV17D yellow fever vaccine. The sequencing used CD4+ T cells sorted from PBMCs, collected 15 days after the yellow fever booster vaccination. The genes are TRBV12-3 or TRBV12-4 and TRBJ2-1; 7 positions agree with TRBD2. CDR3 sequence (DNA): TGTGCCAGCAGTTTAGACGCGGGAGTGAGCTACAATGAGCAGTTCTTC. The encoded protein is CASSLDAGVSYNEQFF.